These T cell receptor beta chains were read from a single sample in a study of blood T cell repertoires in COVID-19. The method was immunoSEQ multiplex PCR; TCRdb's version includes in-frame clones alone and lacks a portion of them. The data show tens of thousands of clones, approximately 80% seen once. The sequenced sample consisted of peripheral blood. These TCRs come from a woman aged 70 to 79 with acute or convalescent COVID-19. The CDR3 runs from the conserved cysteine through the conserved F or W. The D gene is left open where the match is weak. The listing skips clone size in some rows; elsewhere it reads once, few, many or a size class.

clone_size	v_call	j_call	d_call	cdr3_nt	cdr3_aa
-	TRBV27	TRBJ2-3	TRBD2	TGTGCCAGTAGGGATAGCGGGGGAGTTACAGATACGCAGTATTTT	CASRDSGGVTDTQYF
-	TRBV5-6	TRBJ1-6	-	TGTGCCAGCAGCTTGTGGGTTCTAGATTCACCCCTCCACTTT	CASSLWVLDSPLHF
-	TRBV9	TRBJ2-7	-	TGTGCCAGCAGCGTAGGAATTACTCCATCTCTTCAGTACTTC	CASSVGITPSLQYF
-	TRBV28	TRBJ2-5	TRBD2	TGTGCCAGCAGTTTAGGGACTAGCGGGGGGAGGCCCCAGTACTTC	CASSLGTSGGRPQYF
-	TRBV5-4	TRBJ1-3	TRBD1	TGTGCCAGCAGCCGGGACAGGGCGTTCTCTGGAAACACCATATATTTT	CASSRDRAFSGNTIYF
-	TRBV6-5	TRBJ1-4	-	TGTGCCAGCAGTTACTCGGGCGACAAAGACCTGTTTTTT	CASSYSGDKDLFF
-	TRBV6-5	TRBJ2-1	TRBD2	TGTGCCATCCCCGGGGGGGGATACAATGAGCAGTTCTTC	CAIPGGGYNEQFF
-	TRBV7-2	TRBJ1-2	-	TGTGCCAGCAGCTTACTACAGGGTTATGGCTACACCTTC	CASSLLQGYGYTF
-	TRBV5-4	TRBJ1-2	-	TGTGCCAGCAGCCCAGGAGGTTCTAACTATGGCTACACCTTC	CASSPGGSNYGYTF
few	TRBV5-6	TRBJ2-1	TRBD1	TGTGCCAGCAGCGGAACGACAGGGAGCTCCTACAATGAGCAGTTCTTC	CASSGTTGSSYNEQFF
-	TRBV9	TRBJ2-1	-	TGTGCCAGCGGGGGCTCGAATGAGCAGTTCTTC	CASGGSNEQFF
-	TRBV4-1	TRBJ1-2	TRBD1	TGCGCCAGCAGCCACGGACAGGGTCCCCTCAGTCGTGGCTACACCTTC	CASSHGQGPLSRGYTF
-	TRBV2	TRBJ1-3	TRBD1	TGTGCCAGCAAGGACAGGGGATCTGGAAACACCATATATTTT	CASKDRGSGNTIYF
-	TRBV29-1	TRBJ1-2	-	TGCAGCGTCGCGACAGGTTGGCGCTATGGCTACACCTTC	CSVATGWRYGYTF
-	TRBV5-8	TRBJ1-4	TRBD1	TGTGCCAGCAGCTTGGGGGACAGAGAGAATGAAAAACTGTTTTTT	CASSLGDRENEKLFF
-	TRBV24-1	TRBJ2-3	TRBD1	TGTGCCACCAGTGCCCCCCGGACAGGTTTCACAGATACGCAGTATTTT	CATSAPRTGFTDTQYF
-	TRBV5-1	TRBJ1-2	-	TGCGCCACCCGCCCGGGAGGGAACTATGGCTACACCTTC	CATRPGGNYGYTF
-	TRBV6-5	TRBJ1-2	-	TGTGCCAGCAGTTACCAGGATAACTATGGCTACACCTTC	CASSYQDNYGYTF
-	TRBV5-1	TRBJ2-5	-	TGCGCCAGCAGCTTGTTTGGGGGCGGAGAGACCCAGTACTTC	CASSLFGGGETQYF
few	TRBV2	TRBJ1-1	TRBD1	TGTGCCAGCATGGGACAGGGTGAAACTGAAGCTTTCTTT	CASMGQGETEAFF
-	TRBV5-1	TRBJ1-4	-	TGCGCCAGCAGCCTTGGGAGGGGGGAAGAAAAACTGTTTTTT	CASSLGRGEEKLFF
-	TRBV18	TRBJ1-2	TRBD1	TGTGCCAGCTCATCCCTTACAGGGGTCTCTAACTATGGCTACACCTTC	CASSSLTGVSNYGYTF
-	TRBV27	TRBJ1-5	-	TGTGCCAGCAGGGCACAGGGCTATGGGGCCCAGCATTTT	CASRAQGYGAQHF
-	TRBV11-3	TRBJ2-4	-	TGTGCCAGCAGCTTTACACGAAACATTCAGTACTTC	CASSFTRNIQYF
few	TRBV28	TRBJ1-5	-	TGTGCCAGCATCTCTATCAGGGGAGGGCAGCCCCAGCATTTT	CASISIRGGQPQHF
-	TRBV6-5	TRBJ1-2	TRBD1	TGTGCCAGCAAAAGACAGGGCTATGGCTACACCTTC	CASKRQGYGYTF
-	TRBV29-1	TRBJ1-2	-	TGCAGCGTTGGCGCGGGGGGTGCTACTAACTATGGCTACACCTTC	CSVGAGGATNYGYTF
-	TRBV7-9	TRBJ2-2	-	TGTGCCAGCAGCTTAGGTTACTTAGGGGACACGAACACCGGGGAGCTGTTTTTT	CASSLGYLGDTNTGELFF
-	TRBV19	TRBJ1-5	-	TGTGCCAGTAGTATTCAGATCGGCAATCAGCCCCAGCATTTT	CASSIQIGNQPQHF
once	TRBV7-8	TRBJ1-1	-	TGTGCCAGCAGCCCACGGACAGTCCACACTGAAGCTTTCTTT	CASSPRTVHTEAFF
-	TRBV7-2	TRBJ2-2	-	TGTGCCAGCAAAGGACAGCCGAACACCGGGGAGCTGTTTTTT	CASKGQPNTGELFF
once	TRBV6-5	TRBJ2-7	TRBD1	TGTGCCAGCAGTTACACCGGACAGGGGATCTACGAGCAGTACTTC	CASSYTGQGIYEQYF
-	TRBV11-3	TRBJ1-5	-	TGTGCCAGCAGCGAAGCGGACGTAGCTGATCAGCCCCAGCATTTT	CASSEADVADQPQHF
few	TRBV2	TRBJ1-6	TRBD1	TGTGCCTCCCGGACAGGGGCCTCCTATAATTCACCCCTCCACTTT	CASRTGASYNSPLHF
-	TRBV7-2	TRBJ1-5	-	TGTGCCAGCAGCCAGGTGGGGGGGTTGTCTCAGCCCCAGCATTTT	CASSQVGGLSQPQHF
-	TRBV4-2	TRBJ2-3	-	TGTGCCAGCAGCCAAACCGAAACTACCCACATGGATACGCAGTATTTT	CASSQTETTHMDTQYF
-	TRBV9	TRBJ2-3	TRBD2	TGTGCCAGCAGCGTAGGACGACTAGCCAAAGACGATACGCAGTATTTT	CASSVGRLAKDDTQYF
-	TRBV6-5	TRBJ1-2	-	TGTGCCAGCAGTTACCTTGGACAGAACTATGGCTACACCTTC	CASSYLGQNYGYTF
-	TRBV5-4	TRBJ2-3	TRBD2	TGTGCCAGCAGCTTGGGGCTAGCGGGTAGCACAGATACGCAGTATTTT	CASSLGLAGSTDTQYF
-	TRBV19	TRBJ2-1	-	TGTGCCAGTAGCCCGACAGCTAACAATGAGCAGTTCTTC	CASSPTANNEQFF
-	TRBV5-1	TRBJ2-3	-	TGCGCCAGCAGCGTTTCACAGGGAAGCACAGATACGCAGTATTTT	CASSVSQGSTDTQYF
-	TRBV5-8	TRBJ1-6	-	TGTGCCAGCAGCCTTCGTCCGAATTCACCCCTCCACTTT	CASSLRPNSPLHF
-	TRBV18	TRBJ1-6	-	TGTGCCAGCTCACCTCCCGATTCACCCCTCCACTTT	CASSPPDSPLHF
-	TRBV11-2	TRBJ2-5	-	TGTGCCAGCAGCTTCGGGAACAAAGAGACCCAGTACTTC	CASSFGNKETQYF
-	TRBV6-2/TRBV6-3	TRBJ1-2	-	TGTGCCAGCAGCAGCGACAGCTTCTATGGCTACACCTTC	CASSSDSFYGYTF
-	TRBV3-1/TRBV3-2	TRBJ2-5	-	TGTGCCAGCAGCCAAGACGGAGGTCAGCAAGAGACCCAGTACTTC	CASSQDGGQQETQYF
-	TRBV6-6	TRBJ1-4	-	TGTGCCAGCAGTTACTCGAGTGGGGGGACGAAACTGTTTTTT	CASSYSSGGTKLFF
-	TRBV6-5	TRBJ1-1	TRBD1	TGTGCCAGCAGCCTCGTCAGGGGGACTGAAGCTTTCTTT	CASSLVRGTEAFF
-	TRBV4-1	TRBJ2-2	-	TGCGCCAGCAGCCTCGGCGACTACTCCGGGGAGCTGTTTTTT	CASSLGDYSGELFF
-	TRBV11-2	TRBJ2-1	-	TGTGCCAGCAGCTTAGAGGGCTACAGGGTACCCAACAATGAGCAGTTCTTC	CASSLEGYRVPNNEQFF
-	TRBV7-6	TRBJ2-1	TRBD2	TGTGCCAGCAGCTTAGCCTATTCGGAAGCGGGGCGGGGGAATGAGCAGTTCTTC	CASSLAYSEAGRGNEQFF
-	TRBV5-1	TRBJ1-1	-	TGCGCCAGCAGCTCGGGGGTCATGAACACTGAAGCTTTCTTT	CASSSGVMNTEAFF
once	TRBV7-3	TRBJ1-1	TRBD1	TGTGCCAGCAGCGCCCAGGGGGAAGGAACTGAAGCTTTCTTT	CASSAQGEGTEAFF
-	TRBV4-2	TRBJ1-3	-	TGTGCCAGCAGCCAAGACCAGTCAGGGGTAATCTCTGGAAACACCATATATTTT	CASSQDQSGVISGNTIYF
few	TRBV5-1	TRBJ1-4	TRBD1	TGCGCCAGCAGCTTGGCCGTCCAAGGACAGGGAGGGAAACTGTTTTTT	CASSLAVQGQGGKLFF
-	TRBV5-5	TRBJ2-5	-	TGTGCCAGCAGCCCAGGTCCCGCGGAGACCCAGTACTTC	CASSPGPAETQYF
few	TRBV4-1	TRBJ1-1	TRBD1	TGCGCCAGCAGCCAAGACCCCCATTTTACAAGGACAGGGGGCATGAACACTGAAGCTTTCTTT	CASSQDPHFTRTGGMNTEAFF
-	TRBV5-1	TRBJ1-2	TRBD1	TGCGCCAGCAGCGACAGGGGCGGGGGCTATGGCTACACCTTC	CASSDRGGGYGYTF
-	TRBV7-9	TRBJ1-2	TRBD1	TGTGCCAGCTACTTCCCGGACAGGGAGTATGAGTATGGCTACACCTTC	CASYFPDREYEYGYTF